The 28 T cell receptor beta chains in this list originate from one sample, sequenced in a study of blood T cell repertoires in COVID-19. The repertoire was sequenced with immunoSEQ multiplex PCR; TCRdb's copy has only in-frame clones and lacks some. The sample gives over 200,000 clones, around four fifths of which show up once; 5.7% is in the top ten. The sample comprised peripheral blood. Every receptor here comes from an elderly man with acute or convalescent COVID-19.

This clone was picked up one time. In DNA, the CDR3 is TGCGCCAGCAGCTTGTGGGGGGACAGGTCCACAGATACGCAGTATTTT. Translated, it gives CASSLWGDRSTDTQYF. This chain connects TRBV5-1 to TRBJ2-3, with 8 bases fitting TRBD1. V shed 1 base, J shed 2 bases, and the junction held 6 bases outside the gene matches. Germline V gene data show CDR1 as SGHRS and CDR2 as YFSETQ. This CDR3 spans 16 amino acids.

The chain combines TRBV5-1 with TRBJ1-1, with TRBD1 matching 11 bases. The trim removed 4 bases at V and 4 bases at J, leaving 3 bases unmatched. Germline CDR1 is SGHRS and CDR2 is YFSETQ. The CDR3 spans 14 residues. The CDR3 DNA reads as TGCGCCAGCAGCCGGGGGACAGGGGGCACTGAAGCTTTCTTT. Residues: CASSRGTGGTEAFF.

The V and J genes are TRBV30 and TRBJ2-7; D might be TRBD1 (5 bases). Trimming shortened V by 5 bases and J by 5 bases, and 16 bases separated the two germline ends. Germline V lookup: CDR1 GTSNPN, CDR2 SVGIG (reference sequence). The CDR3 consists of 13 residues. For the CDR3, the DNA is TGTGCCTGGTGCAGGGAAGTAGTGGACGAGCAGTACTTC. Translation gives CAWCREVVDEQYF.

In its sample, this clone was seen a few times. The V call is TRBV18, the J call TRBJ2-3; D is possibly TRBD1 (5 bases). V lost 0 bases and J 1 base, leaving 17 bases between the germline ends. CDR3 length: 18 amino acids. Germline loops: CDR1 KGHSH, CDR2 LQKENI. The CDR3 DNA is TGTGCCAGCTCACCACCCAGGCAGGGAATTTTGGGCACAGATACGCAGTATTTT. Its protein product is CASSPPRQGILGTDTQYF.

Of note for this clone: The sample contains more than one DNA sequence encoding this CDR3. CDR3 DNA sequence: TGTGCCAGCAGTCGGGGACAGAGCTCTGGAAACACCATATATTTT. Translated: CASSRGQSSGNTIYF. The chain joins TRBV28 to TRBJ1-3; the match to TRBD1 covers 7 bases. V gave up 5 bases and J gave up 0 bases; unmatched junction bases: 4. Germline lookup yields CDR1 MDHEN and CDR2 SYDVKM. The CDR3 contains 15 residues.

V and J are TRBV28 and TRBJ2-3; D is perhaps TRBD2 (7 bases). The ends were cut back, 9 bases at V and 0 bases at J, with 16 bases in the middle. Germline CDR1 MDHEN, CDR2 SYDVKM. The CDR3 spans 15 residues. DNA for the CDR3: TGTGCCAGTCGGAGGGAGGGGGTTAGCACAGATACGCAGTATTTT. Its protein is CASRREGVSTDTQYF.

The CDR3 protein is CAWRISGIETQYF. The CDR3 region has the DNA TGTGCCTGGAGGATTAGCGGGATAGAGACCCAGTACTTC. This chain uses TRBV30 with TRBJ2-5, with TRBD2 identical over 8 bases. This CDR3 is 13 amino acids long. Germline CDR1 and CDR2: GTSNPN and SVGIG (reference sequence). V gave up 3 bases and J gave up 4 bases; unmatched junction bases: 4. Full variable domain (missing parts from reference TRBV30 and TRBJ2-5): SQTIHQWPATLVQPVGSPLSLECTVEGTSNPNLYWYRQAAGRGLQLLFYSVGIGQISSEVPQNLSASRPQDRQFILSSKKLLLSDSGFYLCAWRISGIETQYFGPGTRLLVL.

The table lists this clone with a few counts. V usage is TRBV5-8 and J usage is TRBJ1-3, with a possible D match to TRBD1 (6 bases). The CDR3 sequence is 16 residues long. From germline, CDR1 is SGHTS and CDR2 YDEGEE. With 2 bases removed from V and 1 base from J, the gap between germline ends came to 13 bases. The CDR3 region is CASSFTGLWSGNTIYF. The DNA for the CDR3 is TGTGCCAGCAGCTTTACAGGGCTATGGTCTGGAAACACCATATATTTT.

In DNA, the CDR3 is TGCGCCAGCAGCTTCCTAACAGGGGGAAGCTACGAGCAGTACTTC. Translation: CASSFLTGGSYEQYF. This rearrangement joins TRBV5-1 to TRBJ2-7; 8 bases agree with TRBD1. V was clipped by 2 bases and J by 3 bases; unmatched bases: 7. Germline V gene lookup returns CDR1 SGHRS and CDR2 YFSETQ. CDR3 length: 15 amino acids.

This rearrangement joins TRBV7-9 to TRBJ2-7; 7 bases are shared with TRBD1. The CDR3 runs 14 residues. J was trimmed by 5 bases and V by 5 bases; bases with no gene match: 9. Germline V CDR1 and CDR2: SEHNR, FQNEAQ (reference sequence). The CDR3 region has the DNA TGTGCCAGCAGCGACCGACAGGGAACCCACGAGCAGTACTTC. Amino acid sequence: CASSDRQGTHEQYF.

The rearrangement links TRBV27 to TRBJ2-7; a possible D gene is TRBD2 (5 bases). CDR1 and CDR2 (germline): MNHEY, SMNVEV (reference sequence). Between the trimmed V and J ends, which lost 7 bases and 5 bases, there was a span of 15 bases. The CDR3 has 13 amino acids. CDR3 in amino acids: CASTSSLIDEQYF. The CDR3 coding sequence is TGTGCCAGCACCTCTAGCCTCATCGACGAGCAGTACTTC.

The CDR3 DNA is TGTGCCAGCAGCTCAAGGACAGGGGTATACGAGCAGTACTTC. This gives the protein CASSSRTGVYEQYF. This chain connects TRBV7-9 to TRBJ2-7; 9 bases agree with TRBD1. Looked up from germline, CDR1 is SEHNR and CDR2 is FQNEAQ (reference sequence). V was pared by 4 bases and J by 4 bases, with 5 bases of the junction left unmatched. The CDR3 spans 14 residues.

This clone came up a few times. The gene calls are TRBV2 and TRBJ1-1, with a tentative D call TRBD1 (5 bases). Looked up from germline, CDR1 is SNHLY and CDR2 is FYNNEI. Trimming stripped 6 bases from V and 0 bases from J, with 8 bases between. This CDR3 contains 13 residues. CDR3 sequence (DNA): TGTGCCAGCAGGACAGTACTGAACACTGAAGCTTTCTTT. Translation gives CASRTVLNTEAFF.

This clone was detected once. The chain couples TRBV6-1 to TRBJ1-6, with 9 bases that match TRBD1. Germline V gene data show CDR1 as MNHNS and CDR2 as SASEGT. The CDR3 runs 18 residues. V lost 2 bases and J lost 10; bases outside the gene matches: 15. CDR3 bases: TGTGCCAGCAGTGAACTTTCGGGACAGGGAAAAATTGGGTCACCCCTCCACTTT. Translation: CASSELSGQGKIGSPLHF.

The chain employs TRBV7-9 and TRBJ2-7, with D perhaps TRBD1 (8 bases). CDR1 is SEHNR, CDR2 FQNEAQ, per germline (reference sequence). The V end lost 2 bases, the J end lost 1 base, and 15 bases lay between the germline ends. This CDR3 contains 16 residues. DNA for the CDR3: TGTGCCAGCAGCTTATTTGGGGGGGACAGGTCCTACGAGCAGTACTTC. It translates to CASSLFGGDRSYEQYF.

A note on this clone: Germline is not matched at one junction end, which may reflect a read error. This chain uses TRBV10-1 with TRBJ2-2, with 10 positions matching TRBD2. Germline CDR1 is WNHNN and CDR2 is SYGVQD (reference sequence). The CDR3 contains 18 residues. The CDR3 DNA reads TGCGCCCGCAGGGGAACGGGGGAGCGGGGGGGCCGCGGCGGGGAGCTGTTTTTT. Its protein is CARRGTGERGGRGGELFF.

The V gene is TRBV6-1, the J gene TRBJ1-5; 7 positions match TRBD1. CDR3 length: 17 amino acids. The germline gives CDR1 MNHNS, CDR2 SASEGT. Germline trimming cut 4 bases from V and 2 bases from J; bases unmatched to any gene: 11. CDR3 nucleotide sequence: TGTGCCAGCAGTGGAAGGGACAGACCTTTGGGCAATCAGCCCCAGCATTTT. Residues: CASSGRDRPLGNQPQHF.

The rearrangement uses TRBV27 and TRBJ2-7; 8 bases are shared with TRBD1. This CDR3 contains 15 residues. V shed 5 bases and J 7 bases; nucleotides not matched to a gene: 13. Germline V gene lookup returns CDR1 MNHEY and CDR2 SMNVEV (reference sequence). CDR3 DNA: TGTGCCAGCAGTCCCCGGACAGGGTTATCGGGGGAGCAGTACTTC. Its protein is CASSPRTGLSGEQYF.

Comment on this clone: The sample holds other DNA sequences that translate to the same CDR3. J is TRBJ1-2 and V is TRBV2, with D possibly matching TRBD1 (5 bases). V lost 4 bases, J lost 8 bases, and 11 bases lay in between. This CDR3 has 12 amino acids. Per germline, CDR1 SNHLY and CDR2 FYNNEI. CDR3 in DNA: TGTGCCAGCAGTGCCGGGGGTCGGGGCTACACCTTC. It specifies CASSAGGRGYTF.

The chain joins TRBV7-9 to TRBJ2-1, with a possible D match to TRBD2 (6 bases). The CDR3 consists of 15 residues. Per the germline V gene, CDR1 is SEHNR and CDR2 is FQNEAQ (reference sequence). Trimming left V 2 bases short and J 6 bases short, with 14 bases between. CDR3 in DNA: TGTGCCAGCAGCTTACGCGGGACTGTCAGCAATGAGCAGTTCTTC. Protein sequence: CASSLRGTVSNEQFF.

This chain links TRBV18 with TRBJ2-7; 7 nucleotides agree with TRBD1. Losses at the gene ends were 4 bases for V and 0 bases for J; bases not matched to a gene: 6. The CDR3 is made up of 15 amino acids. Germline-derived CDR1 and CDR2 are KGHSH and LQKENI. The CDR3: CASSRTGQLSYEQYF. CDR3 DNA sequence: TGTGCCAGCTCACGGACAGGACAACTCTCCTACGAGCAGTACTTC.

CDR3 DNA: TGCGCCAGCAGCCCAGGACTAGCGCCCCGGGATGAGCAGTTCTTC. Translating it yields CASSPGLAPRDEQFF. V is TRBV5-1 and J is TRBJ2-1; TRBD2 aligns across 9 bases. This CDR3 is 15 amino acids long. CDR1 is SGHRS and CDR2 is YFSETQ in the germline V gene. Unmatched junction bases numbered 10, after V lost 4 bases and J lost 8 bases.

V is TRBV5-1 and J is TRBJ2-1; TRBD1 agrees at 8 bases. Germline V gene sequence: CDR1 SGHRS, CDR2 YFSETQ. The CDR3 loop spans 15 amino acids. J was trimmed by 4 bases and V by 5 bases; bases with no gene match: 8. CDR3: CASRNGTGSYNEQFF. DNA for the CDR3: TGCGCCAGCAGAAACGGGACAGGAAGTTACAATGAGCAGTTCTTC.

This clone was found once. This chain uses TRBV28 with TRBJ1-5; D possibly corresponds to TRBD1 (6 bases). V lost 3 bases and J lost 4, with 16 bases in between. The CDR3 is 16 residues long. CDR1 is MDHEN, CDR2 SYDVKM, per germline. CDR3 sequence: CASSFPRGGLNQPQHF. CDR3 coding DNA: TGTGCCAGCAGTTTCCCAAGGGGGGGGTTAAATCAGCCCCAGCATTTT. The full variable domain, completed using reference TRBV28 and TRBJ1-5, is DVKVTQSSRYLVKRTGEKVFLECVQDMDHENMFWYRQDPGLGLRLIYFSYDVKMKEKGDIPEGYSVSREKKERFSLILESASTNQTSMYLCASSFPRGGLNQPQHFGDGTRLSIL.

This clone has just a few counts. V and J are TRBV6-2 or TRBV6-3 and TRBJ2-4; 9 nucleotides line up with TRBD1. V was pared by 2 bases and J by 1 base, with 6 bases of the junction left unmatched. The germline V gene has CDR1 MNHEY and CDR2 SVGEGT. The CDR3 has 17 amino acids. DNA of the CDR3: TGTGCCAGCAGTTACGAGACAGGGGGATCTGCCAAAAACATTCAGTACTTC. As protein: CASSYETGGSAKNIQYF.

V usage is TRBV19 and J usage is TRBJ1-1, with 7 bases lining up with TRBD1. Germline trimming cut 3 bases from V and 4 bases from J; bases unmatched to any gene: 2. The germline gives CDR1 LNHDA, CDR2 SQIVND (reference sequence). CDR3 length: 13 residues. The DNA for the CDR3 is TGTGCCAGTAGTATGAGGGGGCTCACTGAAGCTTTCTTT. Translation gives CASSMRGLTEAFF.

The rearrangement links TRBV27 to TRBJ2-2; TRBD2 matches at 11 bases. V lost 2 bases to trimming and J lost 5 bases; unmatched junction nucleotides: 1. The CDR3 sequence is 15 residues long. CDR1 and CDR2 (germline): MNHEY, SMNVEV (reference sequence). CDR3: CASSLTSGGTGELFF. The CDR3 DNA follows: TGTGCCAGCAGTTTAACTAGCGGGGGAACCGGGGAGCTGTTTTTT.

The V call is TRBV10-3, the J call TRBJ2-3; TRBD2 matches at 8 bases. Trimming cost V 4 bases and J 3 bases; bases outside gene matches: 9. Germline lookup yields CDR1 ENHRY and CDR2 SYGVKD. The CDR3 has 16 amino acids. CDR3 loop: CAISGGRGVSTDTQYF. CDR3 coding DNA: TGTGCCATCAGTGGAGGGCGGGGGGTCAGTACAGATACGCAGTATTTT.